This T cell receptor beta chain was sequenced during a study of T cell responses to AZD1222 COVID-19 vaccine. As for this clone: Its antigen is unknown.

General observations from the study: Reportedly, nearly half of unique spike TCRs recognized epitopes outside B.1.351/B.1.1.7 mutations. Just 6 or 7 AZD1222 recipients were seropositive at baseline. Across spike, vaccine-associated CD4 TCRs were found, dominant at 160-218 and 743-854.

In germline, CDR1 is SGHTS, CDR2 YDEGEE. The CDR3 runs 15 residues. V gave up 3 bases and J gave up 0 bases; unmatched junction bases: 6. TCRdb's table, derived via immunoSEQ multiplex PCR, lists solely in-frame clones and lacks some. Here the sample spans around 100,000 clones, 65% to 85% being singletons. The origin of this receptor is an adult in good health. This chain connects TRBV5-8 to TRBJ2-7, with TRBD1 matching over 7 bases. The specimen comprised peripheral blood, sampled on day 0 of AZD1222 vaccination. The CDR3 bases are TGTGCCAGCAGCTCCACAGGGGTCTTCTCCTACGAGCAGTACTTC. Translating it yields CASSSTGVFSYEQYF.